This T cell receptor (beta chain) was identified during a study of cytomegalovirus exposure and HLA in healthy donors. Generated by immunoSEQ multiplex PCR, the TCRdb table keeps only in-frame clones and is missing some. This table holds 150,000 to 200,000 clones, roughly nine tenths found once. The germline V gene has CDR1 SGHVS and CDR2 FNYEAQ. The CDR3 spans 15 residues. Deletions cut 3 bases from V and 0 bases from J, with 8 bases between. Overall study results and limits: Confirmation in vitro established that a few CMV-associated chains were specific for CMV antigens.

This clone was counted a single time. No antigen is known for it. The rearrangement uses TRBV7-6 and TRBJ2-2; D unclear. Specimen: PBMCs. The clonotype was recovered from a woman aged 30 to 39 in good health and CMV-seronegative. The DNA of the CDR3 is TGTGCCAGCAGCTTCGGTCCCACGAACACCGGGGAGCTGTTTTTT. Its translation is CASSFGPTNTGELFF.